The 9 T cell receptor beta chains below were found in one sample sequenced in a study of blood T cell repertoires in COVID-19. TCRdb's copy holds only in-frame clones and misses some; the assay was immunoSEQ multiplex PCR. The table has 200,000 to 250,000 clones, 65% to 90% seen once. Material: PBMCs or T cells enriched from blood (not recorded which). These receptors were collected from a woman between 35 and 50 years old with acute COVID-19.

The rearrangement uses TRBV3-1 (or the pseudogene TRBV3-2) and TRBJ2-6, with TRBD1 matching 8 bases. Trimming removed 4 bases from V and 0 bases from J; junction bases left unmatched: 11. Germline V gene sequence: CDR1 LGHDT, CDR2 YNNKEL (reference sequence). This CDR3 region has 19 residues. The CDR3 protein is CASSPALGQGRSGANVLTF. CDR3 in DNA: TGTGCCAGCAGCCCAGCACTAGGACAGGGACGCTCTGGGGCCAACGTCCTGACTTTC.

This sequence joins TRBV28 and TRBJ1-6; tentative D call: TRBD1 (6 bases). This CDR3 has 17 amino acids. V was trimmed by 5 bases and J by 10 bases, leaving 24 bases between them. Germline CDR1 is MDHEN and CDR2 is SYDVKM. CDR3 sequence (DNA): TGTGCCAGCAGTCCCCGACAGGTTGAGACGTTACGATCACCCCTCCACTTT. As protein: CASSPRQVETLRSPLHF.

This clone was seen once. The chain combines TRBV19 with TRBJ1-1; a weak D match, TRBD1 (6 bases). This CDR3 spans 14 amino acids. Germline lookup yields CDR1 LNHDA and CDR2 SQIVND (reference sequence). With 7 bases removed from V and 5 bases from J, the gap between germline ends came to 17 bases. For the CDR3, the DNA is TGTGCCAGTACCCGGACAGTCGGGGTGACTGAAGCTTTCTTT. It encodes CASTRTVGVTEAFF.

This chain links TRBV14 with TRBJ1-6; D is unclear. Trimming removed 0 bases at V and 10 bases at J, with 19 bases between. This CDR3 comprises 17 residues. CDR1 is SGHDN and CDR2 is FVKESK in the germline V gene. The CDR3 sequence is CASSQEGGIRPDSPLHF. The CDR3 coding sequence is TGTGCCAGCAGCCAAGAAGGAGGGATACGACCCGACTCACCCCTCCACTTT.

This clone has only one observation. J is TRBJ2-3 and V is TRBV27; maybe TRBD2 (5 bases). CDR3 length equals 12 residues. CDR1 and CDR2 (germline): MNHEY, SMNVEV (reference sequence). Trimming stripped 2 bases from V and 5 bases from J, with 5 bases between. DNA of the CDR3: TGTGCCAGCAGTTTACGGGGAGATACGCAGTATTTT. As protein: CASSLRGDTQYF.

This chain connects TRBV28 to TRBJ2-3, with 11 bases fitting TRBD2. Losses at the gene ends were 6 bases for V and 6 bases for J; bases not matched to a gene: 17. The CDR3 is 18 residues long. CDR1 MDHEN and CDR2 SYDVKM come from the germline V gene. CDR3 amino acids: CASRSRPSGRSRWDTQYF. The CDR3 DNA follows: TGTGCCAGCAGGAGTCGGCCTAGCGGGAGGTCCCGGTGGGATACGCAGTATTTT.

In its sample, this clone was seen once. CDR3: CASSYSLTSPQHF. The CDR3 DNA sequence: TGTGCCAGCAGTTACTCGCTGACTTCCCCCCAGCATTTT. V is TRBV6-5 and J is TRBJ1-5, with D unresolved. The CDR3 covers 13 residues. Trimming removed 0 bases at V and 10 bases at J, with 10 bases between. Germline V gives CDR1 MNHEY, CDR2 SVGAGI.

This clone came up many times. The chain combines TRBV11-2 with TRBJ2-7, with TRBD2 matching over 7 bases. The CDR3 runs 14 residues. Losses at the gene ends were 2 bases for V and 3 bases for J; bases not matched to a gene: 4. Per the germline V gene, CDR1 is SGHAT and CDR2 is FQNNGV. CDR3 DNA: TGTGCCAGCAGCTTACGGGAGGATAGCTACGAGCAGTACTTC. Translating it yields CASSLREDSYEQYF.

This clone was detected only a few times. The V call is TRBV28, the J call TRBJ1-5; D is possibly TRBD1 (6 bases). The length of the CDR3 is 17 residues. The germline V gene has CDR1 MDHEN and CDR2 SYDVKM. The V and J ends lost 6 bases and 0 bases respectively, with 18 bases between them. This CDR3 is CASSIGQRPYSNQPQHF. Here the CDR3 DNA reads TGTGCCAGCAGCATTGGACAGCGACCATATAGCAATCAGCCCCAGCATTTT.